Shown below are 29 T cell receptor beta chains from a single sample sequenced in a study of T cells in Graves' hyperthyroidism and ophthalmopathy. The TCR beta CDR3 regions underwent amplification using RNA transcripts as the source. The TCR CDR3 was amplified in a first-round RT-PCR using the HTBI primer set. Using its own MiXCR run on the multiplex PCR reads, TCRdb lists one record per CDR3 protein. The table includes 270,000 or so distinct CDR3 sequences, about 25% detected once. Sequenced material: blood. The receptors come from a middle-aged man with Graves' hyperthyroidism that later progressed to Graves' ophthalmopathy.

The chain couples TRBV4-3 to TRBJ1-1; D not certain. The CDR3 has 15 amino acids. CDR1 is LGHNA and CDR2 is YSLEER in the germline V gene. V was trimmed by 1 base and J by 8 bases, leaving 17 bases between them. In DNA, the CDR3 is TGCGCCAGCAGCCAAGGACGATTTACGACCTCAGAAGCTTTCTTT. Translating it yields CASSQGRFTTSEAFF.

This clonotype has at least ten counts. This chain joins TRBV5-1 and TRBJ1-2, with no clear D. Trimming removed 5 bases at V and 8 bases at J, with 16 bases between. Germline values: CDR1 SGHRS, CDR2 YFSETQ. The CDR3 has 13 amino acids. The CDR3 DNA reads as TGCGCCAGCAGAAGTGAGCCCTCGAACGGCTACACCTTC. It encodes CASRSEPSNGYTF. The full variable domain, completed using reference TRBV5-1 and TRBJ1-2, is KAGVTQTPRYLIKTRGQQVTLSCSPISGHRSVSWYQQTPGQGLQFLFEYFSETQRNKGNFPGRFSGRQFSNSRSEMNVSTLELGDSALYLCASRSEPSNGYTFGSGTRLTVV.

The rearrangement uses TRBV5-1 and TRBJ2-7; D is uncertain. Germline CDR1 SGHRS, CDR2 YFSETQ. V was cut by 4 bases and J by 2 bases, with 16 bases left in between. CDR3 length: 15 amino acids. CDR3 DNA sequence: TGCGCCAGCAGCATCGACCTGTTCCAGGCCTACGAGCAGTACTTC. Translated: CASSIDLFQAYEQYF.

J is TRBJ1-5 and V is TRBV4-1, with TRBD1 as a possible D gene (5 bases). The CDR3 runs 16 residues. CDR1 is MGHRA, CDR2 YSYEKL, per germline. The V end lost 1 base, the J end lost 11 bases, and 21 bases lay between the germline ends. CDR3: CASSQAFEGANGAQHF. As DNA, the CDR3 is TGCGCCAGCAGCCAAGCCTTTGAAGGGGCCAATGGGGCCCAGCATTTT.

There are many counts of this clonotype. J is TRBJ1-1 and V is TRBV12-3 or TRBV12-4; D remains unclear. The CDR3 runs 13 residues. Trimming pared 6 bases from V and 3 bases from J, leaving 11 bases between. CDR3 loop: CASSPTRYTEAFF. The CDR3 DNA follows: TGTGCCAGCAGCCCCACGAGATACACTGAAGCTTTCTTT.

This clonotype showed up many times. CDR3 in amino acids: CSASGAGFNIQYF. CDR3 DNA sequence: TGCAGTGCTAGTGGCGCGGGGTTCAACATTCAGTACTTC. V and J are TRBV20-1 and TRBJ2-4, with D tentatively TRBD2 (6 bases). CDR3 length: 13 residues. V was trimmed by 3 bases and J by 7 bases, leaving 13 bases between them. Germline assignment: CDR1 DFQATT and CDR2 SNEGSKA (reference sequence).

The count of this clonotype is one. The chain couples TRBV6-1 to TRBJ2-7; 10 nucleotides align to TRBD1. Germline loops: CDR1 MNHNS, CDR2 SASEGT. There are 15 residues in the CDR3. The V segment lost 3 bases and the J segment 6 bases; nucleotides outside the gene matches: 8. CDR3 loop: CASSDGGQGKVEQYF. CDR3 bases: TGTGCCAGCAGTGACGGGGGACAGGGGAAGGTCGAGCAGTACTTC.

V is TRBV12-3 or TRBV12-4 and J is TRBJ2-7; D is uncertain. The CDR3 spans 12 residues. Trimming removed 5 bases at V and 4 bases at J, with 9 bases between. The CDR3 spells CASSTTRYEQYF. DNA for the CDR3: TGTGCCAGCAGTACGACCCGGTACGAGCAGTACTTC.

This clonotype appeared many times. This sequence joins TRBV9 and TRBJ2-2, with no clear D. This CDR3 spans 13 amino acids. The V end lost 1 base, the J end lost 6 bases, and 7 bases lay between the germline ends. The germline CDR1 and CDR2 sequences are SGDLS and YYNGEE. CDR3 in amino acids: CASSVFGPGELFF. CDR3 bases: TGTGCCAGCAGCGTATTTGGTCCCGGGGAGCTGTTTTTT.

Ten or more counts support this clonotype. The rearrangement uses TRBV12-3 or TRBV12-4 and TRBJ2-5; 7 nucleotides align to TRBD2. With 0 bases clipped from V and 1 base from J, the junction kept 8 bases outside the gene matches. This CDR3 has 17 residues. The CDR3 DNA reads TGTGCCAGCAGTTTAGCGATTGCGGGAGCCCCCCAAGAGACCCAGTACTTC. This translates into CASSLAIAGAPQETQYF.

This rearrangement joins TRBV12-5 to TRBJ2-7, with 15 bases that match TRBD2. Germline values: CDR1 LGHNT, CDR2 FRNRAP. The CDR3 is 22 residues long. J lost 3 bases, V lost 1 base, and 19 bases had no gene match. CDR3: CASGLATGEGLAGGPPLYEQYF. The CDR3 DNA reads TGTGCTAGTGGTTTGGCGACAGGGGAGGGACTAGCGGGAGGTCCCCCACTCTACGAGCAGTACTTC.

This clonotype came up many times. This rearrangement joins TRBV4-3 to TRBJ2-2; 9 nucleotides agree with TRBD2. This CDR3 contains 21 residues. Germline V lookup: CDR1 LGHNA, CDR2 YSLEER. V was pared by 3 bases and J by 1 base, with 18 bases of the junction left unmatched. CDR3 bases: TGCGCCAGCAGCCAGCCCCATTCGAGTAGCGGGAGTGAGTGGAACACCGGGGAGCTGTTTTTT. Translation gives CASSQPHSSSGSEWNTGELFF.

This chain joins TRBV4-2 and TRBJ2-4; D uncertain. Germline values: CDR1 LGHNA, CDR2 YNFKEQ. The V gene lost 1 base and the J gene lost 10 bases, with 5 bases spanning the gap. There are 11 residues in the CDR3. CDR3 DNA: TGTGCCAGCAGCCAAGGTCCTATTCAGTACTTC. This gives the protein CASSQGPIQYF.

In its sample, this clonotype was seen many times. In DNA, the CDR3 is TGTGCCAGCAGCCCTCGACCCCAAGCTAACTATGGCTACACCTTC. Translated: CASSPRPQANYGYTF. The chain recombines TRBV6-7 with TRBJ1-2; D call uncertain. TRBV6-7 is given ORF status, its function remaining uncertain. CDR3 length: 15 residues. Deletions cut 6 bases from V and 0 bases from J, with 14 bases between.

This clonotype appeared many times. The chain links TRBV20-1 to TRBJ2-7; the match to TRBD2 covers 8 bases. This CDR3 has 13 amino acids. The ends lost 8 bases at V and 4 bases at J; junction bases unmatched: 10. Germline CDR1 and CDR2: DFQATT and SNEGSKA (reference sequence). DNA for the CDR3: TGCAGTATCAGCGGGAGAGTTGGGTACGAGCAGTACTTC. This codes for CSISGRVGYEQYF.

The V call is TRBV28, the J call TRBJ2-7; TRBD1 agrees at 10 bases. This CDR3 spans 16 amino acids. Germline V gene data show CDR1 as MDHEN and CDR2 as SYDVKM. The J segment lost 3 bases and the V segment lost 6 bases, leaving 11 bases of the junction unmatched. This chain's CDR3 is CASSQQGTGDLYEQYF. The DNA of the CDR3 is TGTGCCAGCAGCCAACAGGGGACAGGGGATCTCTACGAGCAGTACTTC.

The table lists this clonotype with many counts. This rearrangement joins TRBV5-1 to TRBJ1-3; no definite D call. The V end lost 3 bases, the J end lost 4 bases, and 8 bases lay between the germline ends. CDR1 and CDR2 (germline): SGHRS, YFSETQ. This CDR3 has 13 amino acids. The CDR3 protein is CASSSEGGNTIYF. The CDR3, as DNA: TGCGCCAGCAGCTCGGAGGGAGGAAACACCATATATTTT. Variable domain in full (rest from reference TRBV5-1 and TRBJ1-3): KAGVTQTPRYLIKTRGQQVTLSCSPISGHRSVSWYQQTPGQGLQFLFEYFSETQRNKGNFPGRFSGRQFSNSRSEMNVSTLELGDSALYLCASSSEGGNTIYFGEGSWLTVV.

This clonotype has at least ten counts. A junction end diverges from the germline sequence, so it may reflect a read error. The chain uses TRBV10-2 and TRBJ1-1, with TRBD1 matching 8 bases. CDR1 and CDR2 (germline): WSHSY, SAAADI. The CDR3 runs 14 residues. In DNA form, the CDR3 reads TGCGCCAGCAGTGGAGGGACAGGAACAAAGGAAGCTCTCTTT. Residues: CASSGGTGTKEALF.

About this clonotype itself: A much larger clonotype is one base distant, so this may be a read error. The DNA for the CDR3 is TGTGCCAGCAGCCAAGGACTAGCAGAAGAGACCCAGTACTTC. Translated, it gives CASSQGLAEETQYF. The chain couples TRBV12-3 or TRBV12-4 to TRBJ2-5; TRBD2 matches at 8 bases. J gave up 3 bases and V 6 bases, and 6 bases lay outside the gene matches. The CDR3 runs to 14 residues.

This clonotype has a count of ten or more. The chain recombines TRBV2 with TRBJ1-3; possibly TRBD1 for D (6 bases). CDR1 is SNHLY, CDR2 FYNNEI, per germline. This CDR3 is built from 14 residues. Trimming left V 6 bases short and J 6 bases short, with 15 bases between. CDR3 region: CASRAGQPLNTIYF. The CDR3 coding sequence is TGTGCCAGCAGGGCCGGACAGCCGTTAAACACCATATATTTT.

Written as DNA, the CDR3 is TGTGCCAGCAGTTGGCACCCAAACCCAAATTCACCCCTCCACTTT. It encodes CASSWHPNPNSPLHF. The V gene is TRBV6-5, the J gene TRBJ1-6; unclear D gene. Germline CDR1 reads MNHEY; CDR2 reads SVGAGI. CDR3 length: 15 residues. Trimming left V 4 bases short and J 7 bases short, with 14 bases between.

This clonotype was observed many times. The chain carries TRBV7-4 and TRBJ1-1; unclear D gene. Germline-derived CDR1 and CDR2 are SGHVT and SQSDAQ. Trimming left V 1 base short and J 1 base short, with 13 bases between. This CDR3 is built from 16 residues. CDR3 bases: TGTGCCAGCAGCTTAGACTCGCCCGGAGGGAACACTGAAGCTTTCTTT. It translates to CASSLDSPGGNTEAFF.

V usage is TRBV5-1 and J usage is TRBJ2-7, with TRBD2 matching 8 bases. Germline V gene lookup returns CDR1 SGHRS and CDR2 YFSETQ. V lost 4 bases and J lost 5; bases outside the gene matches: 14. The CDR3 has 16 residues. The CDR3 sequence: CASSPAPAGVANEQYF. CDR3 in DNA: TGCGCCAGCAGCCCGGCTCCAGCGGGAGTGGCGAACGAGCAGTACTTC.

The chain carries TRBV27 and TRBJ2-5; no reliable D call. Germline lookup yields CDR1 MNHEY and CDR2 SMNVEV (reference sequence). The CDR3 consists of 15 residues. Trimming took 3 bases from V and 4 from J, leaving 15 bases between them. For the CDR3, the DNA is TGTGCCAGCAGTTTGAACAGACAAAAAGGAGAGACCCAGTACTTC. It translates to CASSLNRQKGETQYF.

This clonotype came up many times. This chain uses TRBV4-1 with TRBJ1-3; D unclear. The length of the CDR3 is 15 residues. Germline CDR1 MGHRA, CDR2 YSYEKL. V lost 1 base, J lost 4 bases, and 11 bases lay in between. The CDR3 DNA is TGCGCCAGCAGCCAAGTCCAGGCCCCGGGAAACACCATATATTTT. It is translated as CASSQVQAPGNTIYF.

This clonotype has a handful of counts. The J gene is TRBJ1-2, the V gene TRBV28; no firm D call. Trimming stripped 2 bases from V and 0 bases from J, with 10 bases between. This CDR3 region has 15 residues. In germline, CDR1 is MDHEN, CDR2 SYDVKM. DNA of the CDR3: TGTGCCAGCAGTTTACGGGGTTTCGCTAACTATGGCTACACCTTC. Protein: CASSLRGFANYGYTF.

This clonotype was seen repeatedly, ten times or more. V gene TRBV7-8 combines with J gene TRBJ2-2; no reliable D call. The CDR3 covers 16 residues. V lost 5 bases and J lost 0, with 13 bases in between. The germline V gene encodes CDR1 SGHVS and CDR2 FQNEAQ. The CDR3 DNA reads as TGTGCCAGCAGCCTACCCACCAGGACGAACACCGGGGAGCTGTTTTTT. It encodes CASSLPTRTNTGELFF.

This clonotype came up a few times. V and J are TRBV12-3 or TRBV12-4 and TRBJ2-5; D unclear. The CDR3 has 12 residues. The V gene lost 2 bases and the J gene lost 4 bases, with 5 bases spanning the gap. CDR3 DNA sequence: TGTGCCAGCAGTTTACCCCCAGAGACCCAGTACTTC. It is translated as CASSLPPETQYF.

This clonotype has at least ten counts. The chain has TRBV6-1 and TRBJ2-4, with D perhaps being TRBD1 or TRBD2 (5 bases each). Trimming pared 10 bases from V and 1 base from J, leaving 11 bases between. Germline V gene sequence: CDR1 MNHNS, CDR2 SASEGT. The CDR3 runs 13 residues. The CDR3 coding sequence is TGTGCCACCTACGAGGGGGCCAAAAACATTCAGTACTTC. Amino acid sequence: CATYEGAKNIQYF.